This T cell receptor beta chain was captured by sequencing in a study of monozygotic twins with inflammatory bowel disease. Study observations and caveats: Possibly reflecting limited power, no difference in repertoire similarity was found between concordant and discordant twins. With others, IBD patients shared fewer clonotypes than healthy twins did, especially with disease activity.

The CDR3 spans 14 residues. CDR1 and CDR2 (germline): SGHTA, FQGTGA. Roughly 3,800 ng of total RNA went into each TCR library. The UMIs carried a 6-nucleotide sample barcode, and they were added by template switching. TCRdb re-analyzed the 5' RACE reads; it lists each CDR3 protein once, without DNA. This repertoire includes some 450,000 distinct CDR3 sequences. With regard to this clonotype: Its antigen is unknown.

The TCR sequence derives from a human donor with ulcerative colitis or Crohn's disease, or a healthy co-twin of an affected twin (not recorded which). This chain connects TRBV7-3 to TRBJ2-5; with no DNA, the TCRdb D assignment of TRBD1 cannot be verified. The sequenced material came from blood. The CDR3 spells CASSLNTGFETQYF.